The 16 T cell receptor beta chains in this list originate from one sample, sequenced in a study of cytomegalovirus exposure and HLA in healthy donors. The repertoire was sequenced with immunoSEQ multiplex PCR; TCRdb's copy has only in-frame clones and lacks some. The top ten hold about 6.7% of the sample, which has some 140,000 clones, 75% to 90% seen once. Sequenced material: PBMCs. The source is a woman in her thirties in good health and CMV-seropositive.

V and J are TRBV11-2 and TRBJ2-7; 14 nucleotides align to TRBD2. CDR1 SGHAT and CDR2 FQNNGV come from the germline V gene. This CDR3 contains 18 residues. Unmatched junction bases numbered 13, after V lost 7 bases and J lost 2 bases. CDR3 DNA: TGTGCCAGCACCCCCCGGGTCGGACTAGCGGGAGGCGCCTACGAGCAGTACTTC. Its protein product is CASTPRVGLAGGAYEQYF.

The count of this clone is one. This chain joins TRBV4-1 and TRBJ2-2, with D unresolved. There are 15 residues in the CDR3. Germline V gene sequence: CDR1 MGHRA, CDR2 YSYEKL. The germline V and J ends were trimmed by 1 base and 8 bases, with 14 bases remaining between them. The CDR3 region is CASSQALAAMGELFF. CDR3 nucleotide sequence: TGCGCCAGCAGCCAAGCCTTGGCGGCGATGGGGGAGCTGTTTTTT.

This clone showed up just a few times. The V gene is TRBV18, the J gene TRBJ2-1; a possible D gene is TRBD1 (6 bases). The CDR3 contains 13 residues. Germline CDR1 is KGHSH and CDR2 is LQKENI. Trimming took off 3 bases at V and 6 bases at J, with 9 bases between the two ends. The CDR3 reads CASSPDRFNEQFF. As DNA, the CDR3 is TGTGCCAGCTCACCTGACAGGTTCAATGAGCAGTTCTTC.

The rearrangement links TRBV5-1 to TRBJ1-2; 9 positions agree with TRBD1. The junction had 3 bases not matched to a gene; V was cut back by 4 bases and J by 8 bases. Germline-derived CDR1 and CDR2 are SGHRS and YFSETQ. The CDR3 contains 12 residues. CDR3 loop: CASSPQGAGYTF. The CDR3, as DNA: TGCGCCAGCAGCCCACAGGGGGCGGGCTACACCTTC.

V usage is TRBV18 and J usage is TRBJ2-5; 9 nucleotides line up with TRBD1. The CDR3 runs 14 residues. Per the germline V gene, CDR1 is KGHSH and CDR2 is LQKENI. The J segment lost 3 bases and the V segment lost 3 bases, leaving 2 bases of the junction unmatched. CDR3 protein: CASSPGTGKETQYF. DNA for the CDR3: TGTGCCAGCTCACCGGGGACAGGGAAAGAGACCCAGTACTTC.

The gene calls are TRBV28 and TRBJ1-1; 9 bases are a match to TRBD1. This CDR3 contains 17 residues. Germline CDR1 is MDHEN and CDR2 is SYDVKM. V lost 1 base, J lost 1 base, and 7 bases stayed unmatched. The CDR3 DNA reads TGTGCCAGCAGTTTATTAGCGGGACAGGGCAGGAACACTGAAGCTTTCTTT. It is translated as CASSLLAGQGRNTEAFF. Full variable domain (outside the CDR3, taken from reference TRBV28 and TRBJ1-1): DVKVTQSSRYLVKRTGEKVFLECVQDMDHENMFWYRQDPGLGLRLIYFSYDVKMKEKGDIPEGYSVSREKKERFSLILESASTNQTSMYLCASSLLAGQGRNTEAFFGQGTRLTVV.

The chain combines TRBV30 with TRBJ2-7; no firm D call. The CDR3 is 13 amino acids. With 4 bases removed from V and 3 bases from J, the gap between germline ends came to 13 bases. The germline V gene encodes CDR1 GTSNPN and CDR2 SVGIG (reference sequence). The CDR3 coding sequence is TGTGCCTGGAATCTCCCTCACTACTACGAGCAGTACTTC. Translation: CAWNLPHYYEQYF.

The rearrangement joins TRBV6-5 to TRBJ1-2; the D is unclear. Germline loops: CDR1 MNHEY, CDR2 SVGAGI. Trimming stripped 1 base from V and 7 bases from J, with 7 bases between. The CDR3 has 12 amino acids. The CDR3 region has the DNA TGTGCCAGCAGTTACTTGGGAGGTGGCTACACCTTC. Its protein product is CASSYLGGGYTF.

The CDR3 DNA follows: TGTGCCAGCAGACCCCGGACTAGCGGATCCTACGAGCAGTACTTC. Amino acids: CASRPRTSGSYEQYF. The V and J genes are TRBV7-9 and TRBJ2-7; TRBD2 aligns across 10 bases. The trim removed 6 bases at V and 1 base at J, leaving 6 bases unmatched. Germline values: CDR1 SEHNR, CDR2 FQNEAQ (reference sequence). This CDR3 comprises 15 residues.

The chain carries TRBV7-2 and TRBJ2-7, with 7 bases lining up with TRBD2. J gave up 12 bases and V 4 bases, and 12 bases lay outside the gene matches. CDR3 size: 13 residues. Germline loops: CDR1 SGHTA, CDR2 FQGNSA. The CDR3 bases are TGTGCCAGCAGCTACTCCGGGCGGCTAGCGGTGTACTTC. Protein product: CASSYSGRLAVYF.

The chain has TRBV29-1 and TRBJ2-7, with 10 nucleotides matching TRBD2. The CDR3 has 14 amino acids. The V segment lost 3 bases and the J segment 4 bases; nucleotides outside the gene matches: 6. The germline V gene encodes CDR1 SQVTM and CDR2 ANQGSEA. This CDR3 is CSVDGLAGVYEQYF. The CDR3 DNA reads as TGCAGCGTTGACGGGCTAGCGGGAGTATACGAGCAGTACTTC.

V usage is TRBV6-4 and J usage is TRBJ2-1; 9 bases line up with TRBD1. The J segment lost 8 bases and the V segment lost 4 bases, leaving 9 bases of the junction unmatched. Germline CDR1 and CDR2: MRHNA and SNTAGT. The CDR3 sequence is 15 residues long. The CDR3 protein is CASSVGTGNRDEQFF. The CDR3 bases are TGTGCCAGCAGTGTTGGGACAGGGAATAGGGATGAGCAGTTCTTC.

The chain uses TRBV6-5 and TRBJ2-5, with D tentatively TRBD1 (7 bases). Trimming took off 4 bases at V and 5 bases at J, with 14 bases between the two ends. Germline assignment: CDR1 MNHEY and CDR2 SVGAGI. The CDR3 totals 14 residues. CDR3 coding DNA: TGTGCCAGCAGTTGGACAGGAGGGGTGGAGACCCAGTACTTC. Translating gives CASSWTGGVETQYF.

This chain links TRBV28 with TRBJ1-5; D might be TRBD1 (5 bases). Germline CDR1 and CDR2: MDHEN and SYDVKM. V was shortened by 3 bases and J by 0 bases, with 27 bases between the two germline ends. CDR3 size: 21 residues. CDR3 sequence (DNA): TGTGCCAGCAGTTTGCCGATCCGGGCCCGAAGACAGAGATATAGCAATCAGCCCCAGCATTTT. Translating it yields CASSLPIRARRQRYSNQPQHF.

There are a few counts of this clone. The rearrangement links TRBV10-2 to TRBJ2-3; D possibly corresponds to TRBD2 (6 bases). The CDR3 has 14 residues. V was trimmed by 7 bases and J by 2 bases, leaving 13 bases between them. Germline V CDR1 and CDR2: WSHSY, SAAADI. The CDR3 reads CASTVTSFTDTQYF. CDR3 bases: TGCGCCAGCACCGTGACTAGTTTCACAGATACGCAGTATTTT.

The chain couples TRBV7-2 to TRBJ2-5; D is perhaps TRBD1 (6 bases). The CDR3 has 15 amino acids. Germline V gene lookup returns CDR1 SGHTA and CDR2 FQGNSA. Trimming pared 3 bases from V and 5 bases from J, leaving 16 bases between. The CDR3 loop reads CASSLGASVGETQYF. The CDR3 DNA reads TGTGCCAGCAGCTTGGGGGCCTCGGTTGGCGAGACCCAGTACTTC.